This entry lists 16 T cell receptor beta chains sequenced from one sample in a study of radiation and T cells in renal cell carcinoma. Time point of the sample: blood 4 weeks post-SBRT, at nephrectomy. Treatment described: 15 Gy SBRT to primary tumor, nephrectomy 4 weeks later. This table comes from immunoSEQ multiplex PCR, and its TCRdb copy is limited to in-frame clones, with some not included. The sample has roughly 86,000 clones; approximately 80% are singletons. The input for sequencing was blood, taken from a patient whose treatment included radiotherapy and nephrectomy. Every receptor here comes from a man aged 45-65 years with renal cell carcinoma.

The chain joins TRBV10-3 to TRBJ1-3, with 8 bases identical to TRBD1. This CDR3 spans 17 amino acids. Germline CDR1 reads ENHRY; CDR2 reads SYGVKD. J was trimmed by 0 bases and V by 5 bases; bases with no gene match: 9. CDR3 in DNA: TGTGCCATCAGTTCCCAGACAGGGGCGAGCTCTGGAAACACCATATATTTT. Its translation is CAISSQTGASSGNTIYF.

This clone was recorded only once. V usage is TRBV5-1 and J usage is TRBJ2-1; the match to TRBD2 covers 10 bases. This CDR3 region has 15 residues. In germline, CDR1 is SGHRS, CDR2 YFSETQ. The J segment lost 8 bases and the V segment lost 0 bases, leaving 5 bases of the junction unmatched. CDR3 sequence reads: CASSLGLAGDHEQFF. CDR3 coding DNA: TGCGCCAGCAGCTTGGGGCTAGCGGGAGACCATGAGCAGTTCTTC.

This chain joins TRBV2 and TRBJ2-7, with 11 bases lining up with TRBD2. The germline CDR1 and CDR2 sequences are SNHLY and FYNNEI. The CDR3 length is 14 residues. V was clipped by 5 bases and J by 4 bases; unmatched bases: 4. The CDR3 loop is CASSRLAGWYEQYF. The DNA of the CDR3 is TGTGCCAGCAGTCGACTAGCGGGATGGTACGAGCAGTACTTC. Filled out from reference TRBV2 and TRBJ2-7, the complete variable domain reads EPEVTQTPSHQVTQMGQEVILRCVPISNHLYFYWYRQILGQKVEFLVSFYNNEISEKSEIFDDQFSVERPDGSNFTLKIRSTKLEDSAMYFCASSRLAGWYEQYFGPGTRLTVT.

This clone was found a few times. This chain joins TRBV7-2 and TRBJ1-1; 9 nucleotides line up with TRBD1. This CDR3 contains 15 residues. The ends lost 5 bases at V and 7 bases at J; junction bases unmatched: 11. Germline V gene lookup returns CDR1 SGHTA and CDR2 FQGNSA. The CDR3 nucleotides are TGTGCCAGCAGCGAGGCCGGGACAGGGACCTATGAAGCTTTCTTT. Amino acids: CASSEAGTGTYEAFF.

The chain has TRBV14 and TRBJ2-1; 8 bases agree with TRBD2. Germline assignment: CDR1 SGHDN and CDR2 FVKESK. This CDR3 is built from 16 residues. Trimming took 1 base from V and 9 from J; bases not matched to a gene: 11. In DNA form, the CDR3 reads TGTGCCAGCAGCCAAGGACTTTCCAATAGCGGGATTGAGCAGTTCTTC. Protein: CASSQGLSNSGIEQFF.

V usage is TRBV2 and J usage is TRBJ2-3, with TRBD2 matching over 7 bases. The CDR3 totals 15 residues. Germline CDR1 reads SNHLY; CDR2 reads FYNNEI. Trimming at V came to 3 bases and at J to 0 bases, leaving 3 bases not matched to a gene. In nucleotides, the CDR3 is TGTGCCAGCAGTGAGCTAGCGGAGAGCACAGATACGCAGTATTTT. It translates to CASSELAESTDTQYF. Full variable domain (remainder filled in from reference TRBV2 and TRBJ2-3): EPEVTQTPSHQVTQMGQEVILRCVPISNHLYFYWYRQILGQKVEFLVSFYNNEISEKSEIFDDQFSVERPDGSNFTLKIRSTKLEDSAMYFCASSELAESTDTQYFGPGTRLTVL.

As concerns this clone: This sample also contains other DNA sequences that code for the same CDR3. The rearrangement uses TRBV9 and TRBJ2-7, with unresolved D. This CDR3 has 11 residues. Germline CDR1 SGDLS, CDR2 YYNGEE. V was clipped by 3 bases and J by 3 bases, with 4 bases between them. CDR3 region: CASSAGYEQYF. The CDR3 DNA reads TGTGCCAGCAGCGCGGGCTACGAGCAGTACTTC.

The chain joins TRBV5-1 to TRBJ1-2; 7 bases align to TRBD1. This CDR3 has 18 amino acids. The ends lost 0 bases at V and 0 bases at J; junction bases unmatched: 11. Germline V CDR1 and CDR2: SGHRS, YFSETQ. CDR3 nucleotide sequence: TGCGCCAGCAGCTTGGTCGACAGGGCCTTTAATACTAACTATGGCTACACCTTC. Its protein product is CASSLVDRAFNTNYGYTF.

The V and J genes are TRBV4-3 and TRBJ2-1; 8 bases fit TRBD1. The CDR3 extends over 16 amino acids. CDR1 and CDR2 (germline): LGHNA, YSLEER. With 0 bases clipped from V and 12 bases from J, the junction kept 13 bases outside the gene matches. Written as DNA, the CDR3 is TGCGCCAGCAGCCAAGAGTACCAGGGGGCGCGGATTCGGCAGTTCTTC. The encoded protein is CASSQEYQGARIRQFF.

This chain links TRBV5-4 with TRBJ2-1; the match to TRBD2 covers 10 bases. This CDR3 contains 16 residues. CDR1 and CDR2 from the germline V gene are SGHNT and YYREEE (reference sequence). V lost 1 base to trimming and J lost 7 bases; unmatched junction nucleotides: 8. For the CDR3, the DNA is TGTGCCAGCAGCTTGTGGTTAGCGGGAGGTGTTAATGAGCAGTTCTTC. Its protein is CASSLWLAGGVNEQFF. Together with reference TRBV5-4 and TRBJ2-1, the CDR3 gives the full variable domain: ETGVTQSPTHLIKTRGQQVTLRCSSQSGHNTVSWYQQALGQGPQFIFQYYREEENGRGNFPPRFSGLQFPNYSSELNVNALELDDSALYLCASSLWLAGGVNEQFFGPGTRLTVL.

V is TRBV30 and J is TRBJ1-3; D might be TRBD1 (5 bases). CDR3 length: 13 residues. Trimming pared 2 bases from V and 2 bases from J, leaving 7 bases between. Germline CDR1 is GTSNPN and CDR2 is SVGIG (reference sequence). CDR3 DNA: TGTGCCTGGAGTACGGGGGCTGGAAACACCATATATTTT. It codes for CAWSTGAGNTIYF.

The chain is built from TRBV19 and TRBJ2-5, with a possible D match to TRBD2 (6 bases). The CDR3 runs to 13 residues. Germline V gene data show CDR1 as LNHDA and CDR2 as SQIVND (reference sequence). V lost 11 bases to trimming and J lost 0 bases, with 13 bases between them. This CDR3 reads CAAGGIYQETQYF. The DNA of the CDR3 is TGTGCCGCAGGAGGGATCTACCAAGAGACCCAGTACTTC. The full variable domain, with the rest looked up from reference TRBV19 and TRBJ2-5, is DGGITQSPKYLFRKEGQNVTLSCEQNLNHDAMYWYRQDPGQGLRLIYYSQIVNDFQKGDIAEGYSVSREKKESFPLTVTSAQKNPTAFYLCAAGGIYQETQYFGPGTRLLVL.

CDR3 sequence reads: CAWSSGPYEQYF. In DNA form, the CDR3 reads TGTGCCTGGAGTTCGGGACCCTACGAGCAGTACTTC. The chain recombines TRBV30 with TRBJ2-7, with D perhaps assigned TRBD1 or TRBD2 (5 bases each). The CDR3 covers 12 residues. V was shortened by 2 bases and J by 2 bases, with 7 bases between the two germline ends. Germline CDR1 is GTSNPN and CDR2 is SVGIG (reference sequence). Complete variable domain (other parts from reference TRBV30 and TRBJ2-7): SQTIHQWPATLVQPVGSPLSLECTVEGTSNPNLYWYRQAAGRGLQLLFYSVGIGQISSEVPQNLSASRPQDRQFILSSKKLLLSDSGFYLCAWSSGPYEQYFGPGTRLTVT.

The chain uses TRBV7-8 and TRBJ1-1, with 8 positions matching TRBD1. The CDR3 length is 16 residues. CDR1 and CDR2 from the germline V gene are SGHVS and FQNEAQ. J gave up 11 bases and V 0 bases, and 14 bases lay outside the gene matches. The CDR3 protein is CASSLAEWGQAGGAFF. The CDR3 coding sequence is TGTGCCAGCAGCTTAGCGGAGTGGGGACAGGCTGGTGGGGCTTTCTTT.

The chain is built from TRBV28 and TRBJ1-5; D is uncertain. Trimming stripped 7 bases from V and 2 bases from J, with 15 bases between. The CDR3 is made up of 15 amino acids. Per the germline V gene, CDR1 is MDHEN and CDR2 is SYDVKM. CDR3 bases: TGTGCCAGCAATAAAGGGCAGTATGGCAATCAGCCCCAGCATTTT. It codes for CASNKGQYGNQPQHF.

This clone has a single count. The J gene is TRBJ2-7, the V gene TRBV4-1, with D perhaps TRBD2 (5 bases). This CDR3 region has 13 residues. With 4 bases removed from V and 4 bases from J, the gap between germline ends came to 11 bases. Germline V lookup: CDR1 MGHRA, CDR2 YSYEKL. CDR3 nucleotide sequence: TGCGCCAGCAGCCTGCGGGTGCTGTACGAGCAGTACTTC. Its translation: CASSLRVLYEQYF.